Listed below are T cell receptor beta chains from one sample, sequenced in a study of cytomegalovirus exposure and HLA in healthy donors. Produced via immunoSEQ multiplex PCR; TCRdb's table is partial and in-frame only. The sample consists of approximately 150,000 clones, 84% of them appearing once. The specimen was PBMCs. The receptor source for this set is a man aged 30 to 39 in good health and CMV-seropositive. The CDR3 runs from the conserved cysteine through the conserved F or W. Each record gives: clone size, J gene, D gene, V gene, CDR3 protein, CDR3 DNA. A D gene is named only where the DNA matches it firmly. Expanded clones are given a class, and other clones once, few, many or no size at all.

abundance: few; j_gene: TRBJ1-1; d_gene: -; v_gene: TRBV25-1; CDR3aa: CASSERGKNTEAFF; CDR3nt: TGTGCCAGCAGTGAGAGGGGGAAGAACACTGAAGCTTTCTTT
abundance: -; j_gene: TRBJ2-3; d_gene: -; v_gene: TRBV10-3; CDR3aa: CAISDAGSTDTQYF; CDR3nt: TGTGCCATCAGTGATGCCGGTAGCACAGATACGCAGTATTTT
abundance: -; j_gene: TRBJ1-2; d_gene: -; v_gene: TRBV30; CDR3aa: CAWSVQGAVGYTF; CDR3nt: TGTGCCTGGAGTGTACAAGGGGCTGTGGGCTACACCTTC
abundance: once; j_gene: TRBJ1-1; d_gene: -; v_gene: TRBV7-9; CDR3aa: CASSLGADINEAFF; CDR3nt: TGTGCCAGCAGCTTAGGGGCAGATATCAATGAAGCTTTCTTT
abundance: once; j_gene: TRBJ2-7; d_gene: -; v_gene: TRBV10-3; CDR3aa: CAISESRVSEQYF; CDR3nt: TGTGCCATCAGTGAGTCGCGCGTTAGCGAGCAGTACTTC
abundance: -; j_gene: TRBJ2-2; d_gene: TRBD2; v_gene: TRBV27; CDR3aa: CASSPTSGVTGELFF; CDR3nt: TGTGCCAGCAGTCCTACTAGCGGGGTCACCGGGGAGCTGTTTTTT
abundance: -; j_gene: TRBJ2-2; d_gene: TRBD1; v_gene: TRBV10-3; CDR3aa: CAITTGQPNTGELFF; CDR3nt: TGTGCCATCACTACGGGACAGCCGAACACCGGGGAGCTGTTTTTT
abundance: -; j_gene: TRBJ2-1; d_gene: TRBD2; v_gene: TRBV5-4; CDR3aa: CASSLLAGRDEQFF; CDR3nt: TGTGCCAGCAGCTTGCTAGCGGGGCGCGATGAGCAGTTCTTC
abundance: -; j_gene: TRBJ1-1; d_gene: -; v_gene: TRBV28; CDR3aa: CASRGQLETEAFF; CDR3nt: TGTGCCAGCAGAGGACAGCTGGAGACTGAAGCTTTCTTT
abundance: -; j_gene: TRBJ1-2; d_gene: -; v_gene: TRBV30; CDR3aa: CAWSRRGGYTF; CDR3nt: TGTGCCTGGAGTCGGCGGGGTGGCTACACCTTC
abundance: -; j_gene: TRBJ2-2; d_gene: TRBD1; v_gene: TRBV9; CDR3aa: CASSEAKTGATGELFF; CDR3nt: TGTGCCAGCAGCGAAGCCAAGACAGGGGCCACCGGGGAGCTGTTTTTT
abundance: -; j_gene: TRBJ1-3; d_gene: -; v_gene: TRBV19; CDR3aa: CASRHRTGNSGNTIYF; CDR3nt: TGTGCCAGTAGGCACAGAACGGGAAACTCTGGAAACACCATATATTTT
abundance: once; j_gene: TRBJ2-1; d_gene: TRBD2; v_gene: TRBV7-2; CDR3aa: CASSLSGGASSNEQFF; CDR3nt: TGTGCCAGCAGCTTAAGCGGGGGGGCCTCAAGTAATGAGCAGTTCTTC
abundance: -; j_gene: TRBJ2-3; d_gene: TRBD2; v_gene: TRBV6-6; CDR3aa: CASRLAGVKDTQYF; CDR3nt: TGTGCCAGCAGACTAGCGGGAGTGAAAGATACGCAGTATTTT
abundance: -; j_gene: TRBJ2-7; d_gene: TRBD2; v_gene: TRBV5-8; CDR3aa: CASSLQRELFFYYEQYF; CDR3nt: TGTGCCAGCAGCCTCCAGCGGGAGCTCTTCTTCTACTACGAGCAGTACTTC
abundance: -; j_gene: TRBJ1-5; d_gene: TRBD1; v_gene: TRBV6-5; CDR3aa: CASSQGQGEQPQHF; CDR3nt: TGTGCCAGCAGTCAGGGACAGGGGGAACAGCCCCAGCATTTT
abundance: -; j_gene: TRBJ2-7; d_gene: TRBD2; v_gene: TRBV7-2; CDR3aa: CASSSGLAGVHEQYF; CDR3nt: TGTGCCAGCAGCTCGGGACTAGCGGGAGTCCACGAGCAGTACTTC
abundance: -; j_gene: TRBJ2-1; d_gene: -; v_gene: TRBV11-2; CDR3aa: CASSLDRAAGNEQFF; CDR3nt: TGTGCCAGCAGCTTAGATAGGGCGGCGGGCAATGAGCAGTTCTTC
abundance: -; j_gene: TRBJ2-1; d_gene: -; v_gene: TRBV5-1; CDR3aa: CASSLRLEYNEQFF; CDR3nt: TGCGCCAGCAGCTTGAGACTAGAGTACAATGAGCAGTTCTTC
abundance: -; j_gene: TRBJ1-1; d_gene: TRBD1; v_gene: TRBV6-5; CDR3aa: CASSRGTVNTEAFF; CDR3nt: TGTGCCAGCAGTCGCGGGACAGTAAACACTGAAGCTTTCTTT
abundance: many; j_gene: TRBJ1-6; d_gene: TRBD1; v_gene: TRBV7-9; CDR3aa: CASSFYDSQGLPLHF; CDR3nt: TGTGCCAGCAGCTTTTACGACTCACAGGGGTTACCCCTCCACTTT
abundance: -; j_gene: TRBJ2-7; d_gene: -; v_gene: TRBV9; CDR3aa: CASSVSPSGRGISYEQYF; CDR3nt: TGTGCCAGCAGCGTCAGCCCATCGGGGAGGGGGATCTCCTACGAGCAGTACTTC
abundance: -; j_gene: TRBJ2-2; d_gene: TRBD1; v_gene: TRBV18; CDR3aa: CASSPRSGQGLPNTGELFF; CDR3nt: TGTGCCAGCTCACCACGTTCGGGACAGGGGTTGCCGAACACCGGGGAGCTGTTTTTT
abundance: -; j_gene: TRBJ2-3; d_gene: TRBD2; v_gene: TRBV2; CDR3aa: CASRKGTSGGVTQYF; CDR3nt: TGTGCCAGCAGGAAGGGGACTAGCGGGGGGGTAACGCAGTATTTT
abundance: -; j_gene: TRBJ2-5; d_gene: TRBD2; v_gene: TRBV28; CDR3aa: CASSLGLAGGGVETQYF; CDR3nt: TGTGCCAGCAGTTTAGGGCTAGCGGGGGGAGGTGTGGAGACCCAGTACTTC
abundance: -; j_gene: TRBJ2-7; d_gene: TRBD1; v_gene: TRBV5-1; CDR3aa: CASSEGTGNEQYF; CDR3nt: TGCGCCAGCAGCGAAGGGACAGGTAACGAGCAGTACTTC
abundance: -; j_gene: TRBJ2-3; d_gene: TRBD2; v_gene: TRBV13; CDR3aa: CASSPELATTTDTQYF; CDR3nt: TGTGCCAGCAGCCCCGAACTAGCGACCACTACAGATACGCAGTATTTT
abundance: -; j_gene: TRBJ1-2; d_gene: TRBD1; v_gene: TRBV4-3; CDR3aa: CASSQEGGGFQDYGYTF; CDR3nt: TGCGCCAGCAGCCAAGAAGGGGGCGGGTTCCAGGACTATGGCTACACCTTC
abundance: -; j_gene: TRBJ2-1; d_gene: -; v_gene: TRBV7-2; CDR3aa: CASSLFGGGSGNEQFF; CDR3nt: TGTGCCAGCAGCCTATTCGGCGGGGGCTCCGGGAATGAGCAGTTCTTC
abundance: few; j_gene: TRBJ1-1; d_gene: -; v_gene: TRBV7-9; CDR3aa: CASRHDSNTEAFF; CDR3nt: TGTGCCAGCAGACACGACAGTAACACTGAAGCTTTCTTT